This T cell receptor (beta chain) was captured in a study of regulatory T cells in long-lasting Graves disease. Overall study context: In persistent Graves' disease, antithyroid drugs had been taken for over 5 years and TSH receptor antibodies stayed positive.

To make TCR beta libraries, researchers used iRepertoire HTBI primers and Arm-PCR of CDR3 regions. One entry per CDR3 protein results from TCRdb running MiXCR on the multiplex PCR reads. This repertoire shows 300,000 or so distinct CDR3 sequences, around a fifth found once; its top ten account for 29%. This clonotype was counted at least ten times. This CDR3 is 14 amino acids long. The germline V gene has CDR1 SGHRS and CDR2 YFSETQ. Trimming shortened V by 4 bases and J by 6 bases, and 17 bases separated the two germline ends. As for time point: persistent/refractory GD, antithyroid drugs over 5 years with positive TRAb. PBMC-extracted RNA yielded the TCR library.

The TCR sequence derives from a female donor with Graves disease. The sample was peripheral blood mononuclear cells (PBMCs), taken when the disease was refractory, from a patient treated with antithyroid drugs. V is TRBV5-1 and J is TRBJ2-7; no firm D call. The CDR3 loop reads CASSPWTASIEQYF. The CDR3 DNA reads TGCGCCAGCAGCCCCTGGACCGCCTCGATCGAGCAGTACTTC.